The present T cell receptor beta chain was sequenced within a study of blood T cell repertoires in COVID-19. Trimming at V came to 0 bases and at J to 5 bases, leaving 17 bases not matched to a gene. Germline V gene sequence: CDR1 SGHAT, CDR2 FQNNGV. CDR3 length: 20 residues. Here immunoSEQ multiplex PCR was the method, and the copy in TCRdb shows in-frame clones only, minus some. The data hold about 220,000 clones, with under 90% observed a single time. The source material was PBMCs or T cells enriched from blood (not recorded which). The gene calls are TRBV11-2 and TRBJ2-1; 9 nucleotides align to TRBD1. The source is a woman aged 40-49 years who had been exposed to COVID-19. This CDR3 reads CASSLESGTGFYMRNNEQFF. In nucleotides, the CDR3 is TGTGCCAGCAGCTTAGAGTCCGGGACAGGGTTTTACATGAGGAACAATGAGCAGTTCTTC.